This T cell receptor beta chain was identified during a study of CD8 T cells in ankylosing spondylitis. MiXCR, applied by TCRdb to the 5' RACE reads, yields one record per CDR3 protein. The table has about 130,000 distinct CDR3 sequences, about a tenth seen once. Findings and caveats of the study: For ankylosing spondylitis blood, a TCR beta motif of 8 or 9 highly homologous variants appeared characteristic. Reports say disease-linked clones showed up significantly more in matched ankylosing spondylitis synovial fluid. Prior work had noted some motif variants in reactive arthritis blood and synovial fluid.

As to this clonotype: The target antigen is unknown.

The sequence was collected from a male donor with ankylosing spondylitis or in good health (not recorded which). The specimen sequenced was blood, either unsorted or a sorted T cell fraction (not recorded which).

CDR3 region: CSARSGIYNEQFF. The CDR3 coding sequence is TGCAGTGCTAGGTCGGGGATCTACAATGAGCAGTTCTTC. The V and J genes are TRBV20-1 and TRBJ2-1, with D perhaps matching TRBD2 (5 bases). This CDR3 contains 13 residues. V was trimmed by 3 bases and J by 3 bases, leaving 9 bases between them. Germline V gives CDR1 DFQATT, CDR2 SNEGSKA (reference sequence).